This TCR beta chain emerged from a study of tumor and adjacent non-tumor tissue in lung cancer. A modified ARM-PCR protocol with three rounds of nested PCR amplified TCRbeta. Each CDR3 protein is one row after TCRdb ran MiXCR on the multiplex PCR reads. The sample lists 85,000 to 130,000 distinct CDR3 sequences; about 60% were seen once. No cell sorting was done before RNA was extracted from the tissue. More than 3 cm separated this lung sample from the edge of the tumor. On this clonotype: One junction end disagrees with the germline gene, perhaps due to a read error.

This TCR came from a man between 25 and 39 years old with non-small cell lung cancer. Sequenced: distant non-tumor lung tissue.

DNA for the CDR3: TGCAGTGCTAGAACGGCGACTAGATACAATAAGCAGTTCTTC. It encodes CSARTATRYNKQFF. This chain connects TRBV20-1 to TRBJ2-1; a possible D gene is TRBD2 (6 bases). The germline gives CDR1 DFQATT, CDR2 SNEGSKA (reference sequence). The CDR3 runs to 14 residues.